This T cell receptor beta chain was retrieved from a study of neurological immune-mediated disorders (dated by TCRdb to the late 2010s). About the study as a whole: Peripheral blood TCR-beta repertoires from patients with HTLV-I-associated myelopathy (HAM/TSP), patients with multiple sclerosis, and healthy controls were compared in the study using UMI-based sequencing. Of the approximately 66 subjects in the cohort, some 15 were HAM/TSP patients, approximately 34 were multiple sclerosis patients, and about 20 were healthy controls. Technical triplicate libraries were sequenced to precisely calculate how much the frequency of each individual clone varied. Alongside PBMC samples, the set of around 99 TCR-beta libraries contained longitudinal samples, technical triplicates, and paired CD4+ and CD8+ T-cell subsets that had been sorted.

cDNA was synthesized by template-switch 5'RACE using a primer carrying a 10-nucleotide random unique molecular identifier by which each TCR transcript was tagged. Each sequencing run produced over 160 million TCR-beta sequences covering 15-18 subjects. The RNeasy kit was used for extraction of total RNA. The KAPA Real-time Library Amplification kit was used to amplify TCR-beta VDJ regions with primers targeting the TCR constant region and the 5'RACE anchor. A first PCR added sample indexes and Illumina adaptors, and a second PCR then raised library yield. The roughly 650 bp TCR product was size-selected on a 2% E-gel SizeSelection system after Ampure bead purification. Before pooling, libraries had their quality checked on a Bioanalyzer, their concentration measured with Qubit, and their quantity determined with the Kapa Library Quantification kit. Libraries were sequenced paired-end 2 x 150 bp on an Illumina HiSeq 2500. To increase sequence diversity, roughly 24-32% phiX was spiked into each library pool. The paper's processing steps were these. Quality-filtered reads were processed with the UMI-based MiGEC pipeline, which removed over 80% of raw TCR sequences during error correction. IMGT germline references were used for aligning VDJ genes, and each clonotype was defined as a unique CDR3 amino acid sequence together with its V-J genes. Clonal expansion, Shannon diversity, and CDR3 relatedness (CalcPairwiseDistances, ClusterSamples) were evaluated with VDJtools, and phylogenetic trees were built with CLCbio workbench. Expanded clones were defined as having at least 8 unique UMIs, based on coefficient-of-variation modelling across technical triplicates. In TCRdb, the public reads were trimmed at Q25 with fastp and aligned with MiXCR, with productive beta chains retained. All rows with the same CDR3 protein become a single entry with the most common DNA and genes. In this record, the V and J calls reflect TCRdb's handling and not the investigators' own analysis. This sample lists about 38,000 distinct CDR3 sequences; around 10% were detected once. The ten largest clones represent around 4% of the sample.

The time point label on this specimen signifies: technical triplicate 1. For unsorted PBMC libraries, 2 million PBMCs were used after storage in RNAlater at -80 degrees C until RNA extraction. Peripheral blood was subjected to Ficoll-Hypaque density gradient centrifugation to isolate PBMCs, which were then cryopreserved in liquid nitrogen. The investigation overall reported the following: TCR clonal expansion was greatest in HAM/TSP patients and smallest in MS patients, who ranked below even healthy controls. Expanded clones from different subjects shared no identical CDR3 amino acid sequences, which suggests that TCR-beta repertoires were private in all groups.

This clonotype occurred many times. The target of this receptor is not known. No base quality values were provided; no much bigger clone lies one nucleotide off. Sequenced input: PBMCs. The sequence was collected from a man in his sixties with HTLV-1-associated myelopathy (HAM/TSP).

The DNA sequence is given as TGTGCCAGCACTCACTGGACATCCTACGAGCAGTACTTC. Its coded protein is CASTHWTSYEQYF. Here the chain combines TRBV5-6 and TRBJ2-7; matching of 5 bases hints at TRBD1 as the D gene. CDR1 and CDR2 were assigned from the germline V gene as SGHDT and YYEEEE. V lost 6 bases and J lost 1 base; the stretch between them is 11 bases long. The cysteine opens and the phenylalanine closes a CDR3 of 13 amino acids. Only CDR3 DNA remains: 39 bases, in frame from the first base.